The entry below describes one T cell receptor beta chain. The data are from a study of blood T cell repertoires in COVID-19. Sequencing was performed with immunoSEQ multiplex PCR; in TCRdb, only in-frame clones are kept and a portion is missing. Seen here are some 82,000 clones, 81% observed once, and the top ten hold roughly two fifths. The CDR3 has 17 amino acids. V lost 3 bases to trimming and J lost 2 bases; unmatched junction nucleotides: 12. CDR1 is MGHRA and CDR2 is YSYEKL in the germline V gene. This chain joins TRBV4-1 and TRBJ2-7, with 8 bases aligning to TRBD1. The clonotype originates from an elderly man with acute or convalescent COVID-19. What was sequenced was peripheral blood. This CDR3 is CASSHAFQTGATYEQYF. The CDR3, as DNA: TGCGCCAGCAGCCATGCCTTTCAGACAGGGGCGACCTACGAGCAGTACTTC.